The 23 T cell receptor beta chains below were found in one sample sequenced in a study of human T cells and chemical hapten exposure (dated by TCRdb to 2020 to 2023). The time point label of this sample denotes: patch test 3, about 24 weeks after DPC sensitization. Explained via the paper, the treatment or condition label denotes: therapeutic diphenylcyclopropenone sensitization with weekly scalp DPC. Library preparation used RACE. Sequenced on a NextSeq 500. TCRdb reprocessing: public reads trimmed at Q25 with fastp, clones called with MiXCR, in-frame beta chains kept. Each record represents a unique CDR3 protein, reported with the most common genes and DNA among its rows. This sample gives more than 95,000 distinct CDR3 sequences in total; less than 40% of them show up just once. The ten largest clones represent around 2.7% of the sample. Sequenced material: whole blood, taken in connection with sensitization to the hapten diphenylcyclopropenone (DPC). The receptors derive from a man aged 40-49 years with alopecia areata. Some clones in this sample may be carry-over from other donors' samples.

CDR3 residues: CASSLELVGGPQETQYF. Here the CDR3 DNA reads TGCGCCAGCAGCTTGGAACTAGTGGGAGGGCCCCAAGAGACCCAGTACTTC. V is TRBV5-1 and J is TRBJ2-5, with 7 bases matching TRBD2. Germline CDR1 and CDR2: SGHRS and YFSETQ. CDR3 size: 17 residues. V lost 0 bases and J lost 1; bases outside the gene matches: 9.

The chain has TRBV10-3 and TRBJ2-1, with 8 bases aligning to TRBD1. V shed 3 bases, J shed 5 bases, and the junction held 6 bases outside the gene matches. Germline-derived CDR1 and CDR2 are ENHRY and SYGVKD. The CDR3 sequence is 15 residues long. The CDR3 spells CAISDATGADNEQFF. The CDR3 DNA follows: TGTGCCATCAGTGACGCGACAGGGGCCGACAATGAGCAGTTCTTC.

This chain joins TRBV6-1 and TRBJ1-5; TRBD1 is a possible D gene (5 bases). Per the germline V gene, CDR1 is MNHNS and CDR2 is SASEGT. This CDR3 is 17 amino acids long. V lost 2 bases and J 2 bases, leaving 16 bases between the germline ends. CDR3 region: CASSEWFGALGNQPQHF. The CDR3 DNA reads as TGTGCCAGCAGTGAATGGTTTGGGGCGTTGGGCAATCAGCCCCAGCATTTT.

This clonotype was counted a few times. The rearrangement uses TRBV29-1 and TRBJ1-1, with D perhaps TRBD1 (6 bases). Germline CDR1 is SQVTM and CDR2 is ANQGSEA. The ends were cut back, 3 bases at V and 7 bases at J, with 12 bases in the middle. The CDR3 covers 12 residues. The CDR3: CSVDRGAGEAFF. CDR3 coding DNA: TGCAGCGTTGATCGGGGGGCCGGTGAAGCTTTCTTT.

The chain couples TRBV9 to TRBJ2-3, with D uncertain. The V end lost 0 bases, the J end lost 2 bases, and 13 bases lay between the germline ends. Germline V gene lookup returns CDR1 SGDLS and CDR2 YYNGEE. The CDR3 has 16 amino acids. The CDR3 bases are TGTGCCAGCAGCGTAGTGGCAGCAGGCAACACAGATACGCAGTATTTT. Protein: CASSVVAAGNTDTQYF.

This clonotype was seen more than once but under ten times. This chain joins TRBV3-1 and TRBJ2-7, with TRBD2 identical over 9 bases. Germline lookup yields CDR1 LGHDT and CDR2 YNNKEL (reference sequence). CDR3 length: 14 residues. Germline trimming cut 4 bases from V and 8 bases from J; bases unmatched to any gene: 9. The CDR3 region is CASSPRTSATQQYF. In nucleotides, the CDR3 is TGTGCCAGCAGCCCCCGGACTAGCGCGACCCAGCAGTACTTC.

This clonotype has just a few counts. The V gene is TRBV12-3 or TRBV12-4, the J gene TRBJ2-1, with TRBD2 as a possible D gene (7 bases). Trimming took off 3 bases at V and 10 bases at J, with 13 bases between the two ends. This CDR3 is 13 amino acids long. The CDR3 sequence is CASSFAGEGEQFF. The CDR3 bases are TGTGCCAGCAGTTTCGCAGGGGAGGGAGAGCAGTTCTTC.

The V call is TRBV6-4, the J call TRBJ2-3; no firm D call. The germline V gene has CDR1 MRHNA and CDR2 SNTAGT. This CDR3 has 17 amino acids. V lost 1 base and J 3 bases, leaving 17 bases between the germline ends. DNA of the CDR3: TGTGCCAGCAGTGACTATTTAACTGGTCAGAAAACAGATACGCAGTATTTT. Translated: CASSDYLTGQKTDTQYF.

This clonotype was seen a handful of times. This sequence joins TRBV4-2 and TRBJ1-4, with TRBD1 matching over 8 bases. Losses at the gene ends were 0 bases for V and 5 bases for J; bases not matched to a gene: 11. Germline V CDR1 and CDR2: LGHNA, YNFKEQ. The CDR3 has 18 amino acids. CDR3 amino acids: CASSQDISWDRPNEKLFF. In DNA, the CDR3 is TGTGCCAGCAGCCAAGATATATCATGGGACAGGCCGAATGAAAAACTGTTTTTT.

V usage is TRBV5-5 and J usage is TRBJ2-7; 12 positions agree with TRBD1. CDR3 length: 14 residues. V lost 4 bases, J lost 7 bases, and 6 bases stayed unmatched. From germline, CDR1 is SGHKS and CDR2 YYEKEE (reference sequence). Here the CDR3 reads CASSLGQGAEEQYF. CDR3 DNA sequence: TGTGCCAGCAGCCTGGGACAGGGGGCTGAAGAGCAGTACTTC. Full variable domain (outside the CDR3, taken from reference TRBV5-5 and TRBJ2-7): DAGVTQSPTHLIKTRGQQVTLRCSPISGHKSVSWYQQVLGQGPQFIFQYYEKEERGRGNFPDRFSARQFPNYSSELNVNALLLGDSALYLCASSLGQGAEEQYFGPGTRLTVT.

The rearrangement joins TRBV20-1 to TRBJ2-7, with D maybe TRBD1 (5 bases). V gave up 3 bases and J gave up 7 bases, with 19 bases separating them. CDR3 length equals 14 residues. Germline CDR1 DFQATT, CDR2 SNEGSKA (reference sequence). The CDR3 reads CSARLGHRPGEQYV. In DNA form, the CDR3 reads TGCAGTGCTAGGCTCGGACATCGCCCCGGGGAGCAGTACGTC.

This clonotype has more than one count but fewer than ten. The chain is built from TRBV4-2 and TRBJ2-2; 9 nucleotides agree with TRBD2. The CDR3 covers 20 residues. In germline, CDR1 is LGHNA, CDR2 YNFKEQ. Trimming at V came to 1 base and at J to 5 bases, leaving 17 bases not matched to a gene. This CDR3 reads CASSQAGTSSAQGPTGELFF. The CDR3 region has the DNA TGTGCCAGCAGCCAAGCCGGGACTAGCTCTGCCCAGGGCCCGACCGGGGAGCTGTTTTTT.

In this sample, this clonotype turned up a few times. The chain recombines TRBV29-1 with TRBJ2-1; 7 nucleotides match TRBD1. Losses at the gene ends were 6 bases for V and 5 bases for J; bases not matched to a gene: 7. The CDR3 consists of 13 residues. Germline V gives CDR1 SQVTM, CDR2 ANQGSEA. CDR3 amino acids: CSVNRGPNNEQFF. CDR3 DNA: TGCAGCGTGAACAGGGGACCTAACAATGAGCAGTTCTTC.

The J gene is TRBJ2-7, the V gene TRBV20-1; 8 bases fit TRBD2. Germline CDR1 and CDR2: DFQATT and SNEGSKA (reference sequence). With V trimmed by 0 bases and J by 3 bases, 7 bases remained unmatched. The CDR3 covers 15 residues. CDR3 nucleotide sequence: TGCAGTGCTAGAGACCGCCGGGAGGGACGCTACGAGCAGTACTTC. Amino acids: CSARDRREGRYEQYF.

This clonotype was observed a few times. V usage is TRBV10-3 and J usage is TRBJ2-3; possibly TRBD1 for D (6 bases). Germline V lookup: CDR1 ENHRY, CDR2 SYGVKD. V was trimmed by 9 bases and J by 2 bases, leaving 12 bases between them. CDR3 size: 13 residues. The CDR3 nucleotides are TGTGCCATACAGGGATTGAACACAGATACGCAGTATTTT. This translates into CAIQGLNTDTQYF.

This clonotype was counted between two and nine times. The V and J genes are TRBV29-1 and TRBJ2-4; a weak D match, TRBD1 (6 bases). V was trimmed by 5 bases and J by 7 bases, leaving 15 bases between them. From germline, CDR1 is SQVTM and CDR2 ANQGSEA. The CDR3 totals 13 residues. The chain's CDR3 is CSVYGGLVNIQYF. The CDR3 bases are TGCAGCGTTTATGGGGGCCTTGTGAACATTCAGTACTTC.

This sequence joins TRBV3-1 and TRBJ1-2; unclear D gene. The CDR3 covers 13 residues. The V end lost 0 bases, the J end lost 3 bases, and 5 bases lay between the germline ends. The germline gives CDR1 LGHDT, CDR2 YNNKEL (reference sequence). CDR3 protein: CASSQDPYYGYTF. In DNA, the CDR3 is TGTGCCAGCAGCCAAGATCCGTACTATGGCTACACCTTC. Full variable domain (outside the CDR3, taken from reference TRBV3-1 and TRBJ1-2): DTAVSQTPKYLVTQMGNDKSIKCEQNLGHDTMYWYKQDSKKFLKIMFSYNNKELIINETVPNRFSPKSPDKAHLNLHINSLELGDSAVYFCASSQDPYYGYTFGSGTRLTVV.

CDR3 sequence: CASSSQGQGCEQYV. CDR3 nucleotides: TGCGCCAGCAGCAGCCAGGGACAGGGCTGCGAGCAGTACGTC. The V and J genes are TRBV5-1 and TRBJ2-7; 9 bases map to TRBD1. The CDR3 length is 14 residues. The germline V gene has CDR1 SGHRS and CDR2 YFSETQ. V was clipped by 4 bases and J by 6 bases; unmatched bases: 8.

The chain combines TRBV6-1 with TRBJ1-6; D unresolved. Germline CDR1 MNHNS, CDR2 SASEGT. The CDR3 extends over 15 amino acids. V lost 1 base and J lost 7, with 11 bases in between. CDR3 in DNA: TGTGCCAGCAGTGAAGTGTTAGGGCGGAATTCACCCCTCCACTTT. Its translation is CASSEVLGRNSPLHF.

This clonotype was detected a few times. This chain links TRBV7-9 with TRBJ2-2; a weak D match, TRBD2 (6 bases). The germline V gene has CDR1 SEHNR and CDR2 FQNEAQ (reference sequence). There are 16 residues in the CDR3. V was cut by 4 bases and J by 6 bases, with 18 bases left in between. Here the CDR3 reads CASSYPGVDASGELFF. The CDR3 nucleotides are TGTGCCAGCAGCTATCCGGGAGTGGATGCATCCGGGGAGCTGTTTTTT. The full variable domain, with the rest looked up from reference TRBV7-9 and TRBJ2-2, is DTGVSQNPRHKITKRGQNVTFRCDPISEHNRLYWYRQTLGQGPEFLTYFQNEAQLEKSRLLSDRFSAERPKGSFSTLEIQRTEQGDSAMYLCASSYPGVDASGELFFGEGSRLTVL.

The CDR3 DNA is TGCGCCAGCAGCCAAGATAGCCACACAGATACGCAGTATTTT. It translates to CASSQDSHTDTQYF. The V and J genes are TRBV4-3 and TRBJ2-3; D unresolved. Germline V gene data show CDR1 as LGHNA and CDR2 as YSLEER. The CDR3 runs to 14 residues. Deletions cut 0 bases from V and 2 bases from J, with 6 bases between.

The chain has TRBV28 and TRBJ1-5; D gene uncertain. The germline V gene encodes CDR1 MDHEN and CDR2 SYDVKM. This CDR3 is built from 21 residues. V lost 3 bases and J lost 0, with 27 bases in between. In DNA, the CDR3 is TGTGCCAGCAGTTTGACCAGAACCCCCTTAGAAACCTCCTATAGCAATCAGCCCCAGCATTTT. This sequence encodes CASSLTRTPLETSYSNQPQHF. Supplemented by reference TRBV28 and TRBJ1-5, the full variable domain reads DVKVTQSSRYLVKRTGEKVFLECVQDMDHENMFWYRQDPGLGLRLIYFSYDVKMKEKGDIPEGYSVSREKKERFSLILESASTNQTSMYLCASSLTRTPLETSYSNQPQHFGDGTRLSIL.

This clonotype was seen a few times. The chain recombines TRBV4-1 with TRBJ1-5; 8 nucleotides match TRBD1. Germline V lookup: CDR1 MGHRA, CDR2 YSYEKL. The CDR3 loop spans 16 amino acids. Trimming cost V 2 bases and J 7 bases; bases outside gene matches: 10. CDR3 nucleotide sequence: TGCGCCAGCAGCCAAACCGGAGACAGGGGTAGCCAGCCCCAGCATTTT. Its translation is CASSQTGDRGSQPQHF.